The 20 T cell receptor beta chains reported below all come from one sample, sequenced in a study of T cells in severe cutaneous drug reactions. The iRepertoire multiplex PCR system with TCR subtype-specific primers built both bulk and single-cell libraries. TCRdb re-called the multiplex PCR reads; every CDR3 protein appears as one record, without DNA. Here the sample table reports thousands of distinct CDR3 sequences. Carbamazepine had induced Stevens-Johnson syndrome or toxic epidermal necrolysis in the sequenced donors. Input material: PBMCs. Every receptor here comes from a human donor with Stevens-Johnson syndrome, a severe cutaneous drug reaction.

V usage is TRBV6-1 and J usage is TRBJ2-7; absent DNA, TCRdb's TRBD2 call cannot be checked. This CDR3 is 16 amino acids long. CDR1 is MNHNS and CDR2 is SASEGT in the germline V gene. CDR3 residues: CASSLGGQRVVSEQYF.

The chain is built from TRBV13 and TRBJ1-2; TCRdb proposes TRBD1, but this gene call is untestable without DNA. Germline CDR1 reads PRHDT; CDR2 reads FYEKMQ (reference sequence). There are 16 residues in the CDR3. The CDR3 sequence is CASSLGVQGAFYGYTF.

The rearrangement uses TRBV20-1 and TRBJ1-1; there is no DNA to check the TCRdb D call of TRBD1. CDR3 length equals 15 residues. Germline values: CDR1 DFQATT, CDR2 SNEGSKA (reference sequence). This chain's CDR3 is CSARAAGGASAEAFF.

The J gene is TRBJ2-5, the V gene TRBV7-9; as DNA is missing, the TRBD2 call by TCRdb cannot be tested. There are 15 residues in the CDR3. Germline lookup yields CDR1 SEHNR and CDR2 FQNEAQ (reference sequence). CDR3 in amino acids: CASSSRVREGETQYF.

The chain carries TRBV5-6 and TRBJ2-3; TCRdb picks TRBD2, but there is no DNA to check that call. This CDR3 region has 15 residues. Per the germline V gene, CDR1 is SGHDT and CDR2 is YYEEEE. CDR3 amino acids: CASSLWTSGTDTQYF. The entire variable domain, with the rest obtained from reference TRBV5-6 and TRBJ2-3, is as follows: DAGVTQSPTHLIKTRGQQVTLRCSPKSGHDTVSWYQQALGQGPQFIFQYYEEEERQRGNFPDRFSGHQFPNYSSELNVNALLLGDSALYLCASSLWTSGTDTQYFGPGTRLTVL.

This clonotype is called medium-sized based on its frequency. The chain is built from TRBV18 and TRBJ1-1. From germline, CDR1 is KGHSH and CDR2 LQKENI. The CDR3 covers 15 residues. The CDR3 sequence: CASSPLGRPNTEAFF.

The rearrangement uses TRBV6-1 and TRBJ1-1. CDR1 and CDR2 from the germline V gene are MNHNS and SASEGT. CDR3 length: 12 residues. The CDR3 loop reads CASAAVNTEAFF.

This clonotype is called large based on its frequency. CDR3 amino acids: CASSLWGRAPVTEAFF. The genes are TRBV27 and TRBJ1-1; lacking DNA, the TRBD1 call made by TCRdb goes unchecked. Per germline, CDR1 MNHEY and CDR2 SMNVEV (reference sequence). This CDR3 comprises 16 residues.

According to its frequency, this clonotype is large (0.1 to 1%). The chain carries TRBV24-1 and TRBJ2-3. CDR1 and CDR2 (germline): KGHDR, SFDVKD. There are 11 residues in the CDR3. CDR3 in amino acids: CATSGYDTQYF.

This chain's CDR3 is CASSLVRADGNQPQHF. The chain recombines TRBV5-5 with TRBJ1-5. Looked up from germline, CDR1 is SGHKS and CDR2 is YYEKEE (reference sequence). CDR3 size: 16 residues. The full variable domain, rest sourced from reference TRBV5-5 and TRBJ1-5, is DAGVTQSPTHLIKTRGQQVTLRCSPISGHKSVSWYQQVLGQGPQFIFQYYEKEERGRGNFPDRFSARQFPNYSSELNVNALLLGDSALYLCASSLVRADGNQPQHFGDGTRLSIL.

This sequence joins TRBV28 and TRBJ2-2; TCRdb proposes TRBD2, but this gene call is untestable without DNA. Per the germline V gene, CDR1 is MDHEN and CDR2 is SYDVKM. The CDR3 extends over 16 amino acids. This CDR3 reads CASSFTTSGVNGELFF.

The gene calls are TRBV6-1 and TRBJ1-1; no DNA is available, so the TRBD1 call from TCRdb remains unchecked. This CDR3 is 15 amino acids long. CDR1 is MNHNS and CDR2 is SASEGT in the germline V gene. The CDR3 region is CASSHPDRGIAEAFF.

By frequency, this clonotype is large. The chain joins TRBV6-2 or TRBV6-3 to TRBJ2-1; there is no DNA to check the TCRdb D call of TRBD2. This CDR3 comprises 14 residues. In germline, CDR1 is MNHEY, CDR2 SVGEGT. CDR3 loop: CASSYTSGVNEQFF.

According to its frequency, this clonotype is medium-sized (0.01 to 0.1%). The chain employs TRBV10-3 and TRBJ1-3. From germline, CDR1 is ENHRY and CDR2 SYGVKD. The CDR3 spans 14 residues. CDR3 in amino acids: CAGGSWDSGNTIYF.

This sequence joins TRBV13 and TRBJ2-1; the D call from TCRdb, TRBD2, cannot be confirmed without DNA. Germline V gives CDR1 PRHDT, CDR2 FYEKMQ (reference sequence). The CDR3 runs to 15 residues. The CDR3 region is CASSLDSGGPNEQFF.

This clonotype counts as medium-sized (0.01 to 0.1%) by frequency. The V and J genes are TRBV2 and TRBJ1-6. This CDR3 spans 12 amino acids. The germline CDR1 and CDR2 sequences are SNHLY and FYNNEI. Here the CDR3 reads CASSGGYSPLHF.

Its frequency marks this clonotype as medium-sized. The CDR3 here is CATSRELRQEHYGYTF. This chain uses TRBV15 with TRBJ1-2; TCRdb's D gene call, TRBD1, goes unchecked for lack of DNA. CDR1 LNHNV and CDR2 YYDKDF come from the germline V gene (reference sequence). This CDR3 is 16 amino acids long.

The J gene is TRBJ1-1, the V gene TRBV28; checking the TCRdb D call of TRBD1 is not possible without DNA. This CDR3 contains 20 residues. Looked up from germline, CDR1 is MDHEN and CDR2 is SYDVKM. The CDR3: CASRSIILTGGAGRNTEAFF.

V is TRBV6-1 and J is TRBJ1-2; TCRdb indicates TRBD1, and absent DNA this call remains unverified. This CDR3 contains 14 residues. The germline CDR1 and CDR2 sequences are MNHNS and SASEGT. The CDR3 loop is CASSPPTILYGYTF.

This clonotype ranks as medium-sized in terms of frequency. The chain carries TRBV30 and TRBJ1-1. Germline V CDR1 and CDR2: GTSNPN, SVGIG (reference sequence). This CDR3 has 12 residues. CDR3 sequence: CAWNIQTGEAFF. The variable domain in full, completed from reference TRBV30 and TRBJ1-1, reads SQTIHQWPATLVQPVGSPLSLECTVEGTSNPNLYWYRQAAGRGLQLLFYSVGIGQISSEVPQNLSASRPQDRQFILSSKKLLLSDSGFYLCAWNIQTGEAFFGQGTRLTVV.